Included here is one T cell receptor beta chain sequence, with context. The CDR3 loop spans 22 amino acids. The J segment lost 4 bases and the V segment lost 6 bases, leaving 25 bases of the junction unmatched. This sample was included in a study of blood T cells in healthy people across ages. A second PCR of about 7 to 12 cycles used a sample-barcoded 5' primer and a J-beta primer mix. Researchers report that each sample yielded at least 2.5 million CDR3-containing paired-end reads. TCRdb re-derived calls from the 5' RACE reads in MiXCR, one entry per CDR3 protein. Of approximately 1.5 million distinct CDR3 sequences listed, about 31% are singletons.

The chain links TRBV12-3 or TRBV12-4 to TRBJ2-1; TRBD2 agrees at 12 bases. The sequenced sample was blood. This receptor was obtained from a woman aged 25 to 39 in good health. Here the CDR3 DNA reads TGTGCCAGCAGCCCTACTTCTAGCGGGAGGGCTTTCTGTCAACCTACGTACAATGAGCAGTTCTTC. The encoded protein is CASSPTSSGRAFCQPTYNEQFF.